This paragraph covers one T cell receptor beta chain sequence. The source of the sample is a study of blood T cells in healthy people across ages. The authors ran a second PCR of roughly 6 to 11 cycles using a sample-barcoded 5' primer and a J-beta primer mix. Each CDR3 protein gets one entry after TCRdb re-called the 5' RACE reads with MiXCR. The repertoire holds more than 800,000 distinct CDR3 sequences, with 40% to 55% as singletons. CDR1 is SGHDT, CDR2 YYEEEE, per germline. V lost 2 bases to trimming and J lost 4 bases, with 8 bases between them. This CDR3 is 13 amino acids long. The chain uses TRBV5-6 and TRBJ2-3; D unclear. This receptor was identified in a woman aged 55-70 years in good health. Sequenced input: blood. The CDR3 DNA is TGTGCCAGCAGCTTTATCGGTTCAGATACGCAGTATTTT. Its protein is CASSFIGSDTQYF. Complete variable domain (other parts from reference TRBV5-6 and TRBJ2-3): DAGVTQSPTHLIKTRGQQVTLRCSPKSGHDTVSWYQQALGQGPQFIFQYYEEEERQRGNFPDRFSGHQFPNYSSELNVNALLLGDSALYLCASSFIGSDTQYFGPGTRLTVL.